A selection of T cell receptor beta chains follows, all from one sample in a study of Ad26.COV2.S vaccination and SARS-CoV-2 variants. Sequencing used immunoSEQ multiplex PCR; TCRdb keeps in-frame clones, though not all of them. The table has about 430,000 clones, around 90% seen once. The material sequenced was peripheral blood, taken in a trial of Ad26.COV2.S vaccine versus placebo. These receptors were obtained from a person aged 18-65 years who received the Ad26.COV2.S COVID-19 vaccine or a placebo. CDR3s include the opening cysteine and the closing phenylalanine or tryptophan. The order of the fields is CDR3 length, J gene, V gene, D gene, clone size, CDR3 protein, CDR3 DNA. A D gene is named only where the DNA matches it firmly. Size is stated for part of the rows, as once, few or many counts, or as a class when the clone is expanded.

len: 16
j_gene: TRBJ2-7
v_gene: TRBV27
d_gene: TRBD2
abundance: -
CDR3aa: CASSPQAGDWVYEQYF
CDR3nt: TGTGCCAGCAGTCCACAAGCGGGAGACTGGGTGTACGAGCAGTACTTC

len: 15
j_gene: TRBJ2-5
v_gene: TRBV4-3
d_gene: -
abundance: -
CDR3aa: CASSQDYGPRETQYF
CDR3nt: TGCGCCAGCAGCCAAGATTACGGCCCGCGTGAGACCCAGTACTTC

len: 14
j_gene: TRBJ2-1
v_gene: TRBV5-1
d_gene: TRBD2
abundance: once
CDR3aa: CASGRVPGGNEQFF
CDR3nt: TGCGCCAGCGGAAGGGTCCCGGGGGGCAATGAGCAGTTCTTC

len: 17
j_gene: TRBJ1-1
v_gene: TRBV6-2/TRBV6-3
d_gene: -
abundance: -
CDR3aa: CASSSAGAGTLNTEAFF
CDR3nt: TGTGCCAGCAGTTCAGCCGGGGCAGGGACCCTGAACACTGAAGCTTTCTTT

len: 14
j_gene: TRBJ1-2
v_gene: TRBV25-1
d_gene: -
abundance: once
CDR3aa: CASSEGTGVFGYTF
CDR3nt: TGTGCCAGCAGTGAAGGGACGGGGGTCTTCGGCTACACCTTC

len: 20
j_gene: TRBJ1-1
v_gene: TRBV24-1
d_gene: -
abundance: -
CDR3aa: CATSDLLLLRAGGMNTEAFF
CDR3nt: TGTGCCACCAGTGATTTGCTTCTTTTACGCGCCGGGGGAATGAACACTGAAGCTTTCTTT

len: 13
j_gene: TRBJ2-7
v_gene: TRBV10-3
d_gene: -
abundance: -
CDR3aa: CAISTNQGTEQYF
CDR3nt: TGTGCCATCAGTACCAATCAGGGAACAGAGCAGTACTTC

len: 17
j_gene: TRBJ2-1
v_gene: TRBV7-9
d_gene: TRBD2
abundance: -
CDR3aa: CASSLRGSGFRRDEQFF
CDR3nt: TGTGCCAGCAGCCTTCGAGGTAGCGGGTTCCGTCGCGATGAGCAGTTCTTC

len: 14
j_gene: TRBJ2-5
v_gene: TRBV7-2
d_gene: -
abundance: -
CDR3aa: CASSSRDIREAQYF
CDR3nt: TGTGCCAGCAGCTCGCGGGACATCCGGGAGGCCCAGTACTTC

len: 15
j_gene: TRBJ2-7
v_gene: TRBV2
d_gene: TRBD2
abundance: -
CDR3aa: CASSQGLAGVYEQYF
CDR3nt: TGTGCCAGCAGTCAGGGACTAGCGGGAGTTTACGAGCAGTACTTC

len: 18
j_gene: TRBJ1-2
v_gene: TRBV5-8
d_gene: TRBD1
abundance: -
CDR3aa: CASSLFRGQGALNYGYTF
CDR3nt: TGTGCCAGCAGCTTGTTTCGGGGACAGGGGGCCCTTAACTATGGCTACACCTTC

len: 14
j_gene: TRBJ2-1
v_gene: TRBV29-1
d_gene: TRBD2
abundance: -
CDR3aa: CSVRRRLAGDEQFF
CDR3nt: TGCAGCGTCCGCCGAAGGTTAGCGGGAGATGAGCAGTTCTTC

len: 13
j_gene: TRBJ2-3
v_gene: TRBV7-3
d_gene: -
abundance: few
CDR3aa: CASSLGPQDTQYF
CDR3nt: TGTGCCAGCAGCTTAGGACCCCAGGATACGCAGTATTTT

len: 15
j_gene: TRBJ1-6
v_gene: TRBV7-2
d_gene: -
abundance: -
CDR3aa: CATTENSGYNSPLHF
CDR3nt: TGTGCCACCACCGAAAACTCGGGCTATAATTCACCCCTCCACTTT

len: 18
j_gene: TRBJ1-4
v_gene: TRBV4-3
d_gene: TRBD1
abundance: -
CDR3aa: CASSQWWGQGGRDEKLFF
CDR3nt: TGCGCCAGCAGCCAATGGTGGGGCCAGGGGGGACGGGATGAAAAACTGTTTTTT

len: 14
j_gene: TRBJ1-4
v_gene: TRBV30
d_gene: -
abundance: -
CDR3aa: CAWSEGTGNEKLFF
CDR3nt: TGTGCCTGGAGTGAGGGGACCGGAAATGAAAAACTGTTTTTT

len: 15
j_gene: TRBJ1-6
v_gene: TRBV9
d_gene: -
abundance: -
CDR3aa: CASSKSSSYNSPLHF
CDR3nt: TGTGCCAGCTCTAAATCGAGCTCCTATAATTCACCCCTCCACTTT

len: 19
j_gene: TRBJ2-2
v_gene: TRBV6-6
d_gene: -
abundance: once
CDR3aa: CASSRSLGAGSSNTGELFF
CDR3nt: TGTGCCAGCAGTCGCTCCTTGGGGGCAGGTAGCTCGAACACCGGGGAGCTGTTTTTT

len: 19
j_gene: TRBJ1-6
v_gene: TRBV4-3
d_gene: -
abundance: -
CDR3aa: CASSQAPNREGSYNSPLHF
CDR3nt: TGCGCCAGCAGCCAAGCCCCGAACAGGGAAGGCTCCTATAATTCACCCCTCCACTTT

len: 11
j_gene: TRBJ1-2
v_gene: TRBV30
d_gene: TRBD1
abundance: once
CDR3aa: CAWSDRGGYTF
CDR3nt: TGTGCCTGGAGTGACAGGGGGGGCTACACCTTC

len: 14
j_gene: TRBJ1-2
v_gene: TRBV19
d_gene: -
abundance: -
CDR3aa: CASSIEQGAQGYTF
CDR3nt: TGTGCCAGTAGTATCGAGCAGGGCGCCCAGGGCTACACCTTC

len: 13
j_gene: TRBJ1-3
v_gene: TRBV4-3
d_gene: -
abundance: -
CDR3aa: CASSQETGNTIYF
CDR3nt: TGCGCCAGCAGCCAAGAAACCGGAAACACCATATATTTT

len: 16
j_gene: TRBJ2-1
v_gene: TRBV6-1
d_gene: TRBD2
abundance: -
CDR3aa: CASSVLAGGRGDEQFF
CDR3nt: TGTGCCAGCAGTGTTCTAGCGGGAGGGCGTGGGGATGAGCAGTTCTTC

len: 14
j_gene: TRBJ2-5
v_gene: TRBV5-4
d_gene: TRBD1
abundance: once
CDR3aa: CASSLGGQQETQYF
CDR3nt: TGTGCCAGCAGCTTGGGGGGACAGCAAGAGACCCAGTACTTC

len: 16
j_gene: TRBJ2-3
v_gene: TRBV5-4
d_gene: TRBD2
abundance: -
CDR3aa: CASSLRLAGGPDTQYF
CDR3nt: TGTGCCAGCAGCTTAAGACTAGCGGGAGGGCCAGATACGCAGTATTTT

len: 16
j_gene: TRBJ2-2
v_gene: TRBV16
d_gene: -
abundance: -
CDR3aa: CASSRLIDRKTGELFF
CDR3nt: TGTGCCAGCAGCCGTCTAATCGATCGAAAGACCGGGGAGCTGTTTTTT

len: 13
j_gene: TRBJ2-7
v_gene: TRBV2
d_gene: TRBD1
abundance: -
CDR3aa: CASTRQGTYEQYF
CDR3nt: TGTGCCAGCACCAGACAGGGCACCTACGAGCAGTACTTC

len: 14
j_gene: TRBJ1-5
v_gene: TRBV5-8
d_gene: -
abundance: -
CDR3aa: CASSQGRANQPQHF
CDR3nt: TGTGCCAGCAGCCAAGGACGGGCTAATCAGCCCCAGCATTTT

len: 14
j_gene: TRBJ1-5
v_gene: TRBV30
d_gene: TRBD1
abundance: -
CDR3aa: CAWSSTGGPEPQHF
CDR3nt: TGTGCCTGGAGCTCGACAGGGGGCCCGGAGCCCCAGCATTTT

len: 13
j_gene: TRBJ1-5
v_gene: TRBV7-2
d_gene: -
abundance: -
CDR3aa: CASTPSGNQPQHF
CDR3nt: TGTGCCAGCACCCCAAGCGGTAACCAGCCCCAGCATTTT

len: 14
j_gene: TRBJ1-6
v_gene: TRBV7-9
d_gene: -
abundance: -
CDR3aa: CASRGDSYNSPLHF
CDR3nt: TGTGCCAGCAGGGGGGACTCCTATAATTCACCCCTCCACTTT

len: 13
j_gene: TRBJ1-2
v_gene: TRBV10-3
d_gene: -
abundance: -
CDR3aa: CAISEGEKYGYTF
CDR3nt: TGTGCCATCAGTGAGGGTGAAAAATATGGCTACACCTTC

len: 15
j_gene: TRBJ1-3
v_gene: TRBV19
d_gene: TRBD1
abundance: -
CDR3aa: CASSVLQGPGNTIYF
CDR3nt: TGTGCCAGTAGTGTCTTACAGGGGCCTGGAAACACCATATATTTT

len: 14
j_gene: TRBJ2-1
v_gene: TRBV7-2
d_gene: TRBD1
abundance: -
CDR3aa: CASSRPGTVGEQFF
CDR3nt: TGTGCCAGCAGCCGTCCCGGGACAGTCGGAGAGCAGTTCTTC

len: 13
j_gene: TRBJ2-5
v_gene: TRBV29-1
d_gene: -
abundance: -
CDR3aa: CSVHVDAEETQYF
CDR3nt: TGCAGCGTCCACGTTGACGCGGAGGAGACCCAGTACTTC

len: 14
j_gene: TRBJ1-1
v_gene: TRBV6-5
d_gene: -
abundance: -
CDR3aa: CASSTGRSNTEAFF
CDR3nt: TGTGCCAGCAGTACAGGCCGAAGTAACACTGAAGCTTTCTTT

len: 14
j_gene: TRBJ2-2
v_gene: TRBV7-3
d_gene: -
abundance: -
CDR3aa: CASSPLEGPGELFF
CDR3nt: TGTGCCAGCAGCCCCCTAGAGGGACCCGGGGAGCTGTTTTTT

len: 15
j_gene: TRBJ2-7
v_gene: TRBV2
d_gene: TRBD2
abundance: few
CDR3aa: CASSELAGGVREQYF
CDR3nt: TGTGCCAGCAGTGAACTAGCGGGAGGAGTACGGGAGCAGTACTTC

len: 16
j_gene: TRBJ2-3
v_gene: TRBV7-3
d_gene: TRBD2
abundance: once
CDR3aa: CASSLDPGLATDTQYF
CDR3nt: TGTGCCAGCAGCTTGGATCCGGGACTAGCCACAGATACGCAGTATTTT

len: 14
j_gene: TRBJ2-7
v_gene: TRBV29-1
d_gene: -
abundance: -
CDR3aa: CSVQSGGSSYEQYF
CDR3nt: TGCAGCGTTCAATCTGGGGGGAGCTCCTACGAGCAGTACTTC

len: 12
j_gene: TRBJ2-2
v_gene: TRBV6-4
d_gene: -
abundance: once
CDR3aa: CARVTFTGELFF
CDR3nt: TGTGCCAGGGTGACATTCACCGGGGAGCTGTTTTTT

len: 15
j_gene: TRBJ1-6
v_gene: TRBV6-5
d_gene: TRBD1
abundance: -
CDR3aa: CASRYTGQGASPLHF
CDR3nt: TGTGCCAGCAGGTATACTGGACAGGGGGCTTCACCCCTCCACTTT

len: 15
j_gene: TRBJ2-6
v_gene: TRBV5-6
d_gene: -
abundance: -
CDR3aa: CASGIFSSGANVLTF
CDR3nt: TGTGCCAGCGGAATATTTAGCTCTGGGGCCAACGTCCTGACTTTC

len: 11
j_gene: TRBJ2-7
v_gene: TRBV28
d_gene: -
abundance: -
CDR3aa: CASRDNYEQYF
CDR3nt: TGTGCCAGCAGAGACAATTACGAGCAGTACTTC

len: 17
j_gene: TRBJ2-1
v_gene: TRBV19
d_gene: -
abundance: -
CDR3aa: CASSMIGAHARNNEQFF
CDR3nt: TGTGCCAGTAGTATGATAGGGGCCCATGCAAGAAACAATGAGCAGTTCTTC